The 14 T cell receptor delta chains in this list originate from one sample, sequenced in a study of gamma-delta T cells after stem cell transplantation. TCRdb re-called clones from the RT-PCR reads using CATT. Counted here are hundreds of delta-chain clones, about a sixth occurring once; the ten biggest clones make up 84%. The sample taken for sequencing was gamma-delta T cells. These receptor sequences come from a human donor. It is not recorded whose cells these are; they may come from a transplant donor.

For this clone: A read error may explain this, as a much larger clone is one base away. At the DNA level, this CDR3 is encoded by other sequences in the same sample as well. The genes are TRDV1 and TRDJ1; D might be TRDD2 (6 bases). The CDR3 totals 13 residues. Germline V gene sequence: CDR1 TSWWSYY, CDR2 QGS. CDR3 amino acids: CALGDPFPKKLIF. The CDR3 DNA is TGTGCTCTAGGGGACCCCTTCCCTAAAAAACTCATCTTT.

In regard to this clone: A clone one base away is much larger, so this may be a read error. Other DNA sequences of this sample code for an identical CDR3. This rearrangement joins TRAV29/DV5 to TRDJ1; the D gene is possibly TRDD3 (8 bases). The V gene's germline CDR1 is NSMFDY and CDR2 ISSIKDK. V dropped 0 bases and J dropped 0 bases, with 27 bases sitting between them. This CDR3 is 20 amino acids long. The CDR3 sequence is CAASDLPWPTGGMYTDKLIF. DNA of the CDR3: TGTGCAGCAAGCGACCTTCCTTGGCCTACTGGGGGGATGTACACCGATAAACTCATCTTT.

By proportion, this clone is medium-sized. The sample has other DNA sequences that encode this CDR3 too. This rearrangement joins TRDV1 to TRDJ1, with 11 bases matching TRDD3. The trim removed 1 base at V and 1 base at J, leaving 14 bases unmatched. The CDR3 runs 20 residues. Looked up from germline, CDR1 is TSWWSYY and CDR2 is QGS. In nucleotides, the CDR3 is TGTGCTCTTGGGGAACCGGCCCCCTACTTCTGGGGGATACTCACCGATAAACTCATCTTT. Its protein product is CALGEPAPYFWGILTDKLIF.

This clone is categorized as medium-sized. A far larger clone is just one base off, so this is likely a read error. The chain recombines TRDV1 with TRDJ1, with 11 nucleotides matching TRDD3. The CDR3 has 19 residues. CDR1 and CDR2 from the germline V gene are TSWWSYY and QGS. V shed 2 bases and J 0 bases; nucleotides not matched to a gene: 11. CDR3 in amino acids: CALGEIAGGYRFYTDKLIF. CDR3 DNA: TGTGCTCTTGGGGAAATAGCTGGGGGATACCGATTTTACACCGATAAACTCATCTTT.

By sample fraction, this clone is medium-sized. The gene calls are TRDV1 and TRDJ1, with TRDD2 as a possible D gene (6 bases). The V end was cut by 0 bases, the J end by 6 bases, with 29 bases between. The CDR3 contains 20 residues. CDR1 is TSWWSYY and CDR2 is QGS in the germline V gene. CDR3 sequence reads: CALGELGSPTTPFGGHKLIF. The CDR3 DNA reads as TGTGCTCTTGGGGAACTAGGTAGTCCTACGACCCCATTTGGAGGTCATAAACTCATCTTT.

This clone was recorded a few times. V is TRDV1 and J is TRDJ1, with D perhaps matching TRDD3 (6 bases). This CDR3 has 20 amino acids. Germline V CDR1 and CDR2: TSWWSYY, QGS. Trimming removed 0 bases from V and 0 bases from J, with 23 bases in between. The CDR3 is CALGELFLPMGGGYTDKLIF. CDR3 coding DNA: TGTGCTCTTGGGGAACTATTTCTTCCCATGGGTGGGGGGTACACCGATAAACTCATCTTT.

In regard to this clone: A much bigger clone sits one base away, suggesting this may be a read error. In the same sample, other DNA sequences code for this CDR3. V gene TRDV1 combines with J gene TRDJ1, with D uncertain. In germline, CDR1 is TSWWSYY, CDR2 QGS. The CDR3 is 17 residues long. CDR3 loop: CALGRRAPARYTDKLIF. CDR3 DNA: TGTGCCCTTGGGAGACGGGCCCCAGCGCGTTACACCGATAAACTCATCTTT.

The table lists this clone with a count of one. This chain uses TRDV2 with TRDJ3, with D tentatively TRDD2 (6 bases). CDR1 is GEAIGNYY, CDR2 EKD, per germline. Trimming took off 1 base at V and 0 bases at J, with 12 bases between the two ends. CDR3 length: 18 residues. The CDR3 loop reads CACDTGSYSSWDTRQMFF. DNA for the CDR3: TGTGCCTGTGACACGGGATCCTACTCCTCCTGGGACACCCGACAGATGTTTTTC.

A few counts support this clone. The V gene is TRDV1, the J gene TRDJ1; 12 nucleotides match TRDD3. The CDR3 spans 21 residues. CDR1 is TSWWSYY and CDR2 is QGS in the germline V gene. With V trimmed by 4 bases and J by 7 bases, 25 bases remained unmatched. The chain's CDR3 is CALGAPRLLPSTGGYCGKLIF. CDR3 nucleotides: TGTGCTCTTGGGGCTCCTCGGCTCTTACCCAGTACTGGGGGATACTGTGGTAAACTCATCTTT.

This clone was picked up a small number of times. This likely came from a read error, as a far larger clone is one base away. Other DNA variants within this sample encode the same CDR3. The genes are TRDV1 and TRDJ1, with 7 positions matching TRDD3. Germline CDR1 is TSWWSYY and CDR2 is QGS. The CDR3 spans 22 residues. CDR3 in DNA: TGTGCTCTTGGGGCACCCAAGCACCTACGAGGGGGTGGGGGAGTCCACACCGATAAGCTCATCTTT. It codes for CALGAPKHLRGGGGVHTDKLIF.

In the case of this clone: The TCRdb protein comes from a much larger clone and disagrees with this DNA's translation at residue 12, likely due to a read error; the protein given here is derived from the DNA. V and J are TRDV1 and TRDJ2; 7 nucleotides align to TRDD2. Germline trimming cut 2 bases from V and 0 bases from J; bases unmatched to any gene: 27. Germline loops: CDR1 TSWWSYY, CDR2 QGS. CDR3 length: 24 residues. The CDR3 bases are TGTGCTCTTGGGGAAGGTTTATCTGGTAGGATATTTCCTACCTACCCCGCTTTGACAGCACAACTCTTCTTT. It specifies CALGEGLSGRIFPTYPALTAQLFF.

By its share, this clone is medium-sized. This likely stems from a read error, as it lies one base from a far larger clone. This chain uses TRDV1 with TRDJ2; 8 bases are a match to TRDD2. CDR3 length: 24 amino acids. The V segment lost 2 bases and the J segment 0 bases; nucleotides outside the gene matches: 26. The germline gives CDR1 TSWWSYY, CDR2 QGS. Here the CDR3 reads CALGEGLSGRMLPTYPALTAQLFF. CDR3 nucleotides: TGTGCTCTTGGGGAAGGTTTGTCTGGTAGGATGCTTCCTACCTACCCCGCTTTGACAGCACAACTCTTCTTT.

With regard to this clone: A far bigger clonotype differs at one base, so this is likely a read error. The sample has other DNA sequences that encode this CDR3 too. This rearrangement joins TRDV1 to TRDJ1; 12 nucleotides agree with TRDD3. This CDR3 region has 19 residues. Germline V lookup: CDR1 TSWWSYY, CDR2 QGS. The CDR3 is CALGEITGGYRFYTDKLIF. For the CDR3, the DNA is TGTGCTCTTGGGGAAATAACTGGGGGATACCGATTTTACACCGATAAACTTATCTTT.

Points on this clone: This may arise from a read error, as a much more abundant clone is one base away. The CDR3: CALGEITGGALIF. The CDR3 nucleotides read TGTGCTCTTGGGGAAATAACTGGGGGAGCGCTCATCTTT. The rearrangement links TRDV1 to TRDJ1, with 9 bases lining up with TRDD3. The V segment lost 2 bases and the J segment 11 bases; nucleotides outside the gene matches: 6. The CDR3 spans 13 residues. Germline lookup yields CDR1 TSWWSYY and CDR2 QGS.